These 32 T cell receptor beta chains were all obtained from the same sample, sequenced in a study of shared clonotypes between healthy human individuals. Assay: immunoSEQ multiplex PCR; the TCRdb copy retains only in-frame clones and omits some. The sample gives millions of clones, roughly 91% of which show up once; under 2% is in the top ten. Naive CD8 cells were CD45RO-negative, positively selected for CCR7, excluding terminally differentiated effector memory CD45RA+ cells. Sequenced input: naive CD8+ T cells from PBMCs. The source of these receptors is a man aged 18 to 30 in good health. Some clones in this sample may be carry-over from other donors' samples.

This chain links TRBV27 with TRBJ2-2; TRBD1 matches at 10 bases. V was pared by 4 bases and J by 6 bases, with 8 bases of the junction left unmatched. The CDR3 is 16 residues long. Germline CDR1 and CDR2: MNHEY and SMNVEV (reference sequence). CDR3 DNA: TGTGCCAGCAGTTGGACAGGGGGAGGAAGAGCCGGGGAGCTGTTTTTT. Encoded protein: CASSWTGGGRAGELFF.

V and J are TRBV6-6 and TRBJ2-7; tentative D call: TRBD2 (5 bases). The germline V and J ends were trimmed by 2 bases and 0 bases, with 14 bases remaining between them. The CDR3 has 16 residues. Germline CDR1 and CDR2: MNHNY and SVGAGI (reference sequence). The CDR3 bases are TGTGCCAGCAGTTACACCGACTACAAGAGCTCCTACGAGCAGTACTTC. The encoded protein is CASSYTDYKSSYEQYF.

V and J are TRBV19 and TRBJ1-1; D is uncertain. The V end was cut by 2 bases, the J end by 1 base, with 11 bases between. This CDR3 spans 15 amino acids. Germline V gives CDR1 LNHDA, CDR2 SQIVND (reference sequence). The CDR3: CASSIYSRQNTEAFF. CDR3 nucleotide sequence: TGTGCCAGTAGTATATATTCCCGACAGAACACTGAAGCTTTCTTT. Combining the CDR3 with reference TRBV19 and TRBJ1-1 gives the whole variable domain DGGITQSPKYLFRKEGQNVTLSCEQNLNHDAMYWYRQDPGQGLRLIYYSQIVNDFQKGDIAEGYSVSREKKESFPLTVTSAQKNPTAFYLCASSIYSRQNTEAFFGQGTRLTVV.

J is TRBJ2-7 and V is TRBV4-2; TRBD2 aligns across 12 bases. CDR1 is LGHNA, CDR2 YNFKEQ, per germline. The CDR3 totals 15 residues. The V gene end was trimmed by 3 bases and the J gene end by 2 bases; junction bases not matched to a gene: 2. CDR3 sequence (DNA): TGTGCCAGCAGCCACCTAGCGGGAGGGCCCTACGAGCAGTACTTC. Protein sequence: CASSHLAGGPYEQYF.

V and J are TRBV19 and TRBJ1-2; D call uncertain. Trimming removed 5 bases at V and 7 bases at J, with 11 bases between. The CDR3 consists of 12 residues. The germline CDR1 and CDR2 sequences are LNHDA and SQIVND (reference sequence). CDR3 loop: CASSPGRSGYTF. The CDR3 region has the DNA TGTGCCAGTAGTCCAGGACGATCTGGCTACACCTTC.

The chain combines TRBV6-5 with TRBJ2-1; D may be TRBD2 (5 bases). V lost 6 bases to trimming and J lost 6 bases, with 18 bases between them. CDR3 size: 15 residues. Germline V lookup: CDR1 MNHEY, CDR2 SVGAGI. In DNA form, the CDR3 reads TGTGCCAGCAGCTCCGGACTTACCCAGGCCAATGAGCAGTTCTTC. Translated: CASSSGLTQANEQFF.

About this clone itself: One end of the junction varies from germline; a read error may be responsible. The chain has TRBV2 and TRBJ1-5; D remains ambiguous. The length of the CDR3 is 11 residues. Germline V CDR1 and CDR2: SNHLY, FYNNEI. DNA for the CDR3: TGTGCCAGCCGTGAACCCGGGCCCCAGCATTTT. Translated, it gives CASREPGPQHF.

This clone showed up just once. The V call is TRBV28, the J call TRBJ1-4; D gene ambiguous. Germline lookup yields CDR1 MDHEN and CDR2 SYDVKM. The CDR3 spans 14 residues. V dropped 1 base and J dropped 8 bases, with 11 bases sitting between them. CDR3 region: CASSLSGWKEKLFF. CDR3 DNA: TGTGCCAGCAGTTTATCGGGCTGGAAAGAAAAACTGTTTTTT.

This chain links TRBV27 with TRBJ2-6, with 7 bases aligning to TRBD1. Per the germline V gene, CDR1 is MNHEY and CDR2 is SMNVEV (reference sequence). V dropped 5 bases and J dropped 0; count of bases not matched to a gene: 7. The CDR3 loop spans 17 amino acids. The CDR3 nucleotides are TGTGCCAGCAGTGGGACAGCGGTAGCCTCTGGGGCCAACGTCCTGACTTTC. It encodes CASSGTAVASGANVLTF.

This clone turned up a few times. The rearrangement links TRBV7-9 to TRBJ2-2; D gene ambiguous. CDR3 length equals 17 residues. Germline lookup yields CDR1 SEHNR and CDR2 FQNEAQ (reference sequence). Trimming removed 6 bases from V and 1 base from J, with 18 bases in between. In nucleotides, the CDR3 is TGTGCCAGCAGTTCTTCACGGACCGACAAGAACACCGGGGAGCTGTTTTTT. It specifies CASSSSRTDKNTGELFF. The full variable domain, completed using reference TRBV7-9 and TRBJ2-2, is DTGVSQNPRHKITKRGQNVTFRCDPISEHNRLYWYRQTLGQGPEFLTYFQNEAQLEKSRLLSDRFSAERPKGSFSTLEIQRTEQGDSAMYLCASSSSRTDKNTGELFFGEGSRLTVL.

CDR3 DNA sequence: TGCGCCAGCAGCCAAGTTTGGGGGAGAGCCGACAATGAGCAGTTCTTC. This gives the protein CASSQVWGRADNEQFF. The rearrangement uses TRBV4-3 and TRBJ2-1, with D perhaps given as TRBD1 or TRBD2 (5 bases each). CDR1 and CDR2 from the germline V gene are LGHNA and YSLEER. The CDR3 has 16 amino acids. Trimming cost V 1 base and J 5 bases, with 15 bases left between them.

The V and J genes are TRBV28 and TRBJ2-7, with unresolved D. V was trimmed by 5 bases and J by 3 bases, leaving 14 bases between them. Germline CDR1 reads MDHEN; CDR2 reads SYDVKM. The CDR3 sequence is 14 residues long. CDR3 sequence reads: CASSPSWEGYEQYF. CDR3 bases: TGTGCCAGCAGTCCTTCCTGGGAAGGCTACGAGCAGTACTTC.

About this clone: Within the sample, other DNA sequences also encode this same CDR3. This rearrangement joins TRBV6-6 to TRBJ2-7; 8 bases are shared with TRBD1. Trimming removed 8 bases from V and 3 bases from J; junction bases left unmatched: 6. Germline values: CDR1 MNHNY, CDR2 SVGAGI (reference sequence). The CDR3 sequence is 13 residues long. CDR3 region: CASRGQGDYEQYF. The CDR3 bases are TGTGCCAGCCGTGGACAGGGTGACTACGAGCAGTACTTC.

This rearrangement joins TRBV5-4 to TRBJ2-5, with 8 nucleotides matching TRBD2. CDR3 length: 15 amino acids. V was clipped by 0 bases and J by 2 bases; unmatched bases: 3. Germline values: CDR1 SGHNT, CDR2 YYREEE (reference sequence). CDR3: CASSLATSAQETQYF. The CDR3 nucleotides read TGTGCCAGCAGCTTGGCGACTAGCGCACAAGAGACCCAGTACTTC.

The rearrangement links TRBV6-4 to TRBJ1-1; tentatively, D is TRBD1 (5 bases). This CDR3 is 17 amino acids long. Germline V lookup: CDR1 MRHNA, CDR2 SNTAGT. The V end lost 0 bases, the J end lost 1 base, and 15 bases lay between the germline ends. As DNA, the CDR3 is TGTGCCAGCAGTGACTCGTGGCCCCGGGACGCGAACACTGAAGCTTTCTTT. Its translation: CASSDSWPRDANTEAFF.

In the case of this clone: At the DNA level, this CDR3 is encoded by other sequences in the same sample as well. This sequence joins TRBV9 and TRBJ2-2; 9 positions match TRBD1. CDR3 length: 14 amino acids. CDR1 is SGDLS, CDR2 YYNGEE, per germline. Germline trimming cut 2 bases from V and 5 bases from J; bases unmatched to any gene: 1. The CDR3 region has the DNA TGTGCCAGCAGCGTCGGACAGGGGACCGGGGAGCTGTTTTTT. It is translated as CASSVGQGTGELFF. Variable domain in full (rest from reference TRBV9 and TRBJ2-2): DSGVTQTPKHLITATGQRVTLRCSPRSGDLSVYWYQQSLDQGLQFLIQYYNGEERAKGNILERFSAQQFPDLHSELNLSSLELGDSALYFCASSVGQGTGELFFGEGSRLTVL.

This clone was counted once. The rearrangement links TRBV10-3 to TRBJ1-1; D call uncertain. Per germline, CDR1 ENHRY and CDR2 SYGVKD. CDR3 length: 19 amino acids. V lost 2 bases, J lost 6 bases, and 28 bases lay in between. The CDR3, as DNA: TGTGCCATCAGTGAGATGCCGGCGGGCGTAACTAAAAGCAAAGCTGAAGCTTTCTTT. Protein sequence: CAISEMPAGVTKSKAEAFF.

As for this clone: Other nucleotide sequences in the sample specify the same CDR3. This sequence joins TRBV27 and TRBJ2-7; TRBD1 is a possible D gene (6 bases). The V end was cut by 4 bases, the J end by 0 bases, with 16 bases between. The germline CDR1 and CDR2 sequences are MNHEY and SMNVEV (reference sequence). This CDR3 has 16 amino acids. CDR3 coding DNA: TGTGCCAGCAGTTATTCGACAGGTCCGCTCTCCTACGAGCAGTACTTC. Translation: CASSYSTGPLSYEQYF.

The CDR3 DNA is TGTGCCAGCAGCGGCGGCTGGGACCAGTCGGAGCAGTACTTC. Its translation: CASSGGWDQSEQYF. The chain has TRBV5-4 and TRBJ2-7; possibly TRBD1 or TRBD2 for D (5 bases each). V lost 4 bases to trimming and J lost 7 bases, with 18 bases between them. Germline CDR1 reads SGHNT; CDR2 reads YYREEE (reference sequence). The CDR3 contains 14 residues.

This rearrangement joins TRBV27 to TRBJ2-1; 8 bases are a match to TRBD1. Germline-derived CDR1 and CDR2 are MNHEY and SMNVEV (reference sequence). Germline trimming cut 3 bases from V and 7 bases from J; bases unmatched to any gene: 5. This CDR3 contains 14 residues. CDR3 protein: CASSFRQGANEQFF. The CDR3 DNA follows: TGTGCCAGCAGTTTTCGGCAGGGGGCAAATGAGCAGTTCTTC.

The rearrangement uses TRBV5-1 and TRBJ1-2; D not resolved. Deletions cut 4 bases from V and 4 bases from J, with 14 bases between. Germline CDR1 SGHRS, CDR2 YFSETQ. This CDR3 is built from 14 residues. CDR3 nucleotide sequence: TGCGCCAGCAGCCCGGCAGCAGACCCCTATGGCTACACCTTC. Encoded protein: CASSPAADPYGYTF.

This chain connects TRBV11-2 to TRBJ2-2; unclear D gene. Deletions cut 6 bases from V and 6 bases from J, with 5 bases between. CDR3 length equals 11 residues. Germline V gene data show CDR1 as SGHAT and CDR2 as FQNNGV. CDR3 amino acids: CASRQPGELFF. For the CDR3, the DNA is TGTGCCAGCAGACAGCCCGGGGAGCTGTTTTTT.

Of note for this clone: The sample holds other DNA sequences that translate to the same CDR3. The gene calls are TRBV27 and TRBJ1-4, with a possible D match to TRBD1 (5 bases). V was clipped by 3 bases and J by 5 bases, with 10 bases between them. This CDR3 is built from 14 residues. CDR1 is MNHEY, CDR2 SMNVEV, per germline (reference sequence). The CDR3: CASSFGGGNEKLFF. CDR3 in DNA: TGTGCCAGCAGTTTCGGGGGGGGAAATGAAAAACTGTTTTTT.

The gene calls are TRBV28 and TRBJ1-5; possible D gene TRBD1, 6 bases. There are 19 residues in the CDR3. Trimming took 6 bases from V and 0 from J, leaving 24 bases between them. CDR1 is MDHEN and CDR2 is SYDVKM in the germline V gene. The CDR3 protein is CASRGGGGASLYSNQPQHF. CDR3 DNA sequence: TGTGCCAGCAGAGGTGGGGGCGGGGCGAGCCTTTATAGCAATCAGCCCCAGCATTTT.

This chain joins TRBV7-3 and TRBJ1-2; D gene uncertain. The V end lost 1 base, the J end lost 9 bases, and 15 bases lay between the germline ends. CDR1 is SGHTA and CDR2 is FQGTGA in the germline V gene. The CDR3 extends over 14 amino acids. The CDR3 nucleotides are TGTGCCAGCAGCTTAATGAGGAGGGATCGGCGCTACACCTTC. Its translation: CASSLMRRDRRYTF.

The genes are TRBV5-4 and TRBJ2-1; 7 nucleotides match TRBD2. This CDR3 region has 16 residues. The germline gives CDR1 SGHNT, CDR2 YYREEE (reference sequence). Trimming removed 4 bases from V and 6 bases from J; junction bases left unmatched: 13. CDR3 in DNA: TGTGCCAGCAGCCCCCCCCGGGCGGGAGAATCCAATGAGCAGTTCTTC. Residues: CASSPPRAGESNEQFF.

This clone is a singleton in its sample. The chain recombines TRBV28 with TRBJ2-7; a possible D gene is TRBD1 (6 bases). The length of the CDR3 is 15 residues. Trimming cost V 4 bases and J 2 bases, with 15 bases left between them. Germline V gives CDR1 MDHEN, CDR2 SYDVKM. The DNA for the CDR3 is TGTGCCAGCAGTTCCCTCAGGGGCTTAGCCTACGAGCAGTACTTC. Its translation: CASSSLRGLAYEQYF.

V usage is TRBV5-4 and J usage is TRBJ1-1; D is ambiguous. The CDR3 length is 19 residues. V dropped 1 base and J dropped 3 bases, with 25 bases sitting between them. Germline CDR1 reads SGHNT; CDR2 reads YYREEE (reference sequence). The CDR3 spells CASSLSTAGAPVEHTEAFF. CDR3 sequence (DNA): TGTGCCAGCAGCTTGTCTACGGCAGGCGCTCCGGTCGAGCACACTGAAGCTTTCTTT.

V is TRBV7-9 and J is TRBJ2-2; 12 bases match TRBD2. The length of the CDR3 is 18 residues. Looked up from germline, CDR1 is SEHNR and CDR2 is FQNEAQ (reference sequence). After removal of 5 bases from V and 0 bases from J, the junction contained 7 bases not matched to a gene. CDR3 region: CASSPPSGRVTNTGELFF. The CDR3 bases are TGTGCCAGCAGCCCGCCTAGCGGGAGGGTAACGAACACCGGGGAGCTGTTTTTT.

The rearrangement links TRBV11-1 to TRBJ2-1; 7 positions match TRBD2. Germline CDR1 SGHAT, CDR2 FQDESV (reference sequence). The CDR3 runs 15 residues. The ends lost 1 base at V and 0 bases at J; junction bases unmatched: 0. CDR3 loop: CASSLGGGSYNEQFF. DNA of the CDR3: TGTGCCAGCAGCTTAGGGGGGGGCTCCTACAATGAGCAGTTCTTC.

For the CDR3, the DNA is TGCGCCAGCAGCCCCCGAATCAACACTGAAGCTTTCTTT. It is translated as CASSPRINTEAFF. V gene TRBV5-1 combines with J gene TRBJ1-1; D is unclear. Trimming left V 4 bases short and J 2 bases short, with 9 bases between. CDR3 length: 13 amino acids. CDR1 and CDR2 (germline): SGHRS, YFSETQ.

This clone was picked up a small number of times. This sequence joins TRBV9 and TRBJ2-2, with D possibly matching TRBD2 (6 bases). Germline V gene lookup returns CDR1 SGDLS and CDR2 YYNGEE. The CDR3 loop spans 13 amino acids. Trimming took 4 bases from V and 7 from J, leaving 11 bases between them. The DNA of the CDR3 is TGTGCCAGCAGCTACGGAGGGAGCGGGGAGCTGTTTTTT. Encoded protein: CASSYGGSGELFF. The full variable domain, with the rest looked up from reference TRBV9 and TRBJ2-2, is DSGVTQTPKHLITATGQRVTLRCSPRSGDLSVYWYQQSLDQGLQFLIQYYNGEERAKGNILERFSAQQFPDLHSELNLSSLELGDSALYFCASSYGGSGELFFGEGSRLTVL.